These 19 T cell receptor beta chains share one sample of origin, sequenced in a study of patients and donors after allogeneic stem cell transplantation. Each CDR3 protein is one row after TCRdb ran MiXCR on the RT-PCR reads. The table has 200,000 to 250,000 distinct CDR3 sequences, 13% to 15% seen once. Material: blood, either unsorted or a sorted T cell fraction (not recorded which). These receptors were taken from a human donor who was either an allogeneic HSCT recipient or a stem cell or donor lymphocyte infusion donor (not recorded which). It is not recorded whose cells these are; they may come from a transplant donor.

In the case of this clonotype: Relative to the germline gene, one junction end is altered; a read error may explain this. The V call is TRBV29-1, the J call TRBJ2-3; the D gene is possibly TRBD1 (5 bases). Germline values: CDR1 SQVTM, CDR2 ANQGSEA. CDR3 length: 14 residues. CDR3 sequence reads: CSVEGVTSTDTQYF. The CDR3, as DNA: TGCAGCGTCGAAGGGGTTACTAGCACAGATACGCAGTATTTT.

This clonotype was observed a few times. The CDR3 sequence is CASRSPEGRKLFF. Here the CDR3 DNA reads TGTGCCAGCAGGTCTCCGGAAGGTAGAAAACTGTTTTTT. This chain links TRBV11-3 with TRBJ1-4; no clear D. Trimming removed 6 bases at V and 10 bases at J, with 15 bases between. CDR3 length equals 13 residues. Germline CDR1 reads SGHNT; CDR2 reads YENEEA.

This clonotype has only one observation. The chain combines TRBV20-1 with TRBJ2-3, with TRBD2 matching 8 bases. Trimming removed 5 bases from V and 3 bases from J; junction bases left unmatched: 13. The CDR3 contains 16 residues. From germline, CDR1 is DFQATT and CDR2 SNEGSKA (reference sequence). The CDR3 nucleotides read TGCAGTGCTCGTGGTGGAAGCGGGAGACTAACAGATACGCAGTATTTT. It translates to CSARGGSGRLTDTQYF.

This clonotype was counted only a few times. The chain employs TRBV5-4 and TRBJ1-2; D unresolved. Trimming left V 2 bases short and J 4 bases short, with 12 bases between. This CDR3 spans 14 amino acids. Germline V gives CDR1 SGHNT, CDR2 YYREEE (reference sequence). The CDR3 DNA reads TGTGCCAGCAGCTTTAGAGGGCCGAGCTATGGCTACACCTTC. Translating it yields CASSFRGPSYGYTF.

CDR3 sequence reads: CASSSQGFRDDNEQFF. CDR3 sequence (DNA): TGTGCCAGCAGCTCCCAGGGATTCAGGGACGACAATGAGCAGTTCTTC. The chain recombines TRBV5-4 with TRBJ2-1, with D tentatively TRBD1 or TRBD2 (5 bases each). The CDR3 spans 16 residues. Trimming cost V 3 bases and J 5 bases, with 18 bases left between them. From germline, CDR1 is SGHNT and CDR2 YYREEE (reference sequence). Using reference TRBV5-4 and TRBJ2-1 for the parts outside the CDR3, the full variable domain is ETGVTQSPTHLIKTRGQQVTLRCSSQSGHNTVSWYQQALGQGPQFIFQYYREEENGRGNFPPRFSGLQFPNYSSELNVNALELDDSALYLCASSSQGFRDDNEQFFGPGTRLTVL.

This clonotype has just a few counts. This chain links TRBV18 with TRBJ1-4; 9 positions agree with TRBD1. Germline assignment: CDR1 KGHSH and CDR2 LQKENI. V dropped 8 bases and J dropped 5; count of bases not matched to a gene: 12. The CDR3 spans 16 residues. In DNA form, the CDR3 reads TGTGCCAGCAGACAACCAAATGGACAGGGGAATGAAAAACTGTTTTTT. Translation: CASRQPNGQGNEKLFF.

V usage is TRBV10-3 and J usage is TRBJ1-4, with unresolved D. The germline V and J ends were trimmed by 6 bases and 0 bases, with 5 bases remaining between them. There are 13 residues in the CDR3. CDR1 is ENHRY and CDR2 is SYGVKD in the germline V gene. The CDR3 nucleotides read TGTGCCATCAGGACGGCAACTAATGAAAAACTGTTTTTT. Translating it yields CAIRTATNEKLFF.

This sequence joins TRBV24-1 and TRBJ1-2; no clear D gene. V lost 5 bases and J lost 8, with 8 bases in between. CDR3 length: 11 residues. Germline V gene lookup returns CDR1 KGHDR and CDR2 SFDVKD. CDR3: CATSGGGGYTF. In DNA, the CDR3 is TGTGCCACCAGTGGGGGTGGCGGCTACACCTTC.

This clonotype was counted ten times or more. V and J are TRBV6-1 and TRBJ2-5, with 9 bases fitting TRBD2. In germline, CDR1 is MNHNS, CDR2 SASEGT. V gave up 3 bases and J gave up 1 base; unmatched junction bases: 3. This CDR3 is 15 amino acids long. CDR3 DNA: TGTGCCAGCAGTGACCAACTAGCGGGCCAAGAGACCCAGTACTTC. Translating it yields CASSDQLAGQETQYF.

The CDR3 DNA sequence: TGTGCCAGCAGCTTATGGCGCCAGGGGGGCTACGAGCAGTACTTC. Amino acids: CASSLWRQGGYEQYF. The J gene is TRBJ2-7, the V gene TRBV7-2; the D gene is possibly TRBD1 (7 bases). V was trimmed by 2 bases and J by 3 bases, leaving 14 bases between them. The CDR3 covers 15 residues. CDR1 SGHTA and CDR2 FQGNSA come from the germline V gene.

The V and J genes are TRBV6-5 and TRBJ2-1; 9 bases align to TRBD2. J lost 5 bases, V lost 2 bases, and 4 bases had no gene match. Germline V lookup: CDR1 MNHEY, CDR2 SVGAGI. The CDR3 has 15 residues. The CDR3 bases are TGTGCCAGCAGTTACGAGACTAGCGGAAACAATGAGCAGTTCTTC. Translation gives CASSYETSGNNEQFF.

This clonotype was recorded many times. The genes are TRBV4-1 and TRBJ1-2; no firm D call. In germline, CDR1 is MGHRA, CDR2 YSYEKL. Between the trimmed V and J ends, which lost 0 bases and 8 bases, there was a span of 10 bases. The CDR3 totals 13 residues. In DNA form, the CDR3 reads TGCGCCAGCAGCCAAGATCTGTCGGGCGGCTACACCTTC. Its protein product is CASSQDLSGGYTF.

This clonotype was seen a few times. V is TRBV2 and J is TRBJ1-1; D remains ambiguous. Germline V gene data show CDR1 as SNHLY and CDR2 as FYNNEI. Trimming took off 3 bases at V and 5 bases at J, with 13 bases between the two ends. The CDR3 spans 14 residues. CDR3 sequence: CASSDTNMRTEAFF. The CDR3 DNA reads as TGTGCCAGCAGTGATACCAATATGAGGACTGAAGCTTTCTTT.

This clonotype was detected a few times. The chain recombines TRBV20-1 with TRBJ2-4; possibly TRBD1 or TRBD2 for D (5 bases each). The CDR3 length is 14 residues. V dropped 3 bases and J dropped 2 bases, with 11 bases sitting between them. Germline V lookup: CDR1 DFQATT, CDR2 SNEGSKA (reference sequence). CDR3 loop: CSARPGPSKNIQYF. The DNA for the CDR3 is TGCAGTGCTAGGCCGGGGCCCTCCAAAAACATTCAGTACTTC.

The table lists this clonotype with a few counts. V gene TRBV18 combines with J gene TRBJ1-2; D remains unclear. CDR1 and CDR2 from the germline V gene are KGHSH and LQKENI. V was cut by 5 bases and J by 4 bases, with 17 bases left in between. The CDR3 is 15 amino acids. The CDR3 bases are TGTGCCAGCTCAATTAACCGGGATTTCCTCTATGGCTACACCTTC. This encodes CASSINRDFLYGYTF.

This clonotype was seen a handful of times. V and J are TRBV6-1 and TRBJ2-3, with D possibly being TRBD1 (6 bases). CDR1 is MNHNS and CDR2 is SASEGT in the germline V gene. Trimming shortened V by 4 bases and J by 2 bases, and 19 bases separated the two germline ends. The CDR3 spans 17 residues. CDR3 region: CASSGRTGTQFTDTQYF. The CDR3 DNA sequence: TGTGCCAGCAGTGGAAGGACCGGGACACAGTTCACAGATACGCAGTATTTT.

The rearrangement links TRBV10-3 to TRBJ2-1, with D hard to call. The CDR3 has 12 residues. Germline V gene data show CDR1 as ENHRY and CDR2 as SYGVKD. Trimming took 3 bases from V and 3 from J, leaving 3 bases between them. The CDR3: CAISDSYNEQFF. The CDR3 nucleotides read TGTGCCATCAGTGACAGCTACAATGAGCAGTTCTTC.

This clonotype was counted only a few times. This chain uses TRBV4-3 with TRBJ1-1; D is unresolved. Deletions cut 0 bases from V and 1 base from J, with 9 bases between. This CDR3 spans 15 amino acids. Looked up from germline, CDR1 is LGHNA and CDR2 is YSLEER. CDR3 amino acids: CASSQEFRGNTEAFF. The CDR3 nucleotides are TGCGCCAGCAGCCAAGAATTTCGGGGGAACACTGAAGCTTTCTTT.

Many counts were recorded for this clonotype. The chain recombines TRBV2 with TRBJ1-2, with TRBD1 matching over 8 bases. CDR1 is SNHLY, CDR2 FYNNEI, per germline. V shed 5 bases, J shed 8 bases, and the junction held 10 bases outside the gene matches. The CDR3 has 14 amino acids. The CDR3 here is CASSTIGQGGGYTF. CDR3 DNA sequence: TGTGCCAGCAGTACAATCGGACAGGGAGGCGGCTACACCTTC.